A single sample is the source of the 32 T cell receptor beta chains below, sequenced in a study of type 1 and type 2 diabetes patients. The PCR template was genomic DNA. A primer set of 30 forward and 13 reverse primers amplified the CDR3. TCRdb reanalysed the multiplex PCR reads using MiXCR and keeps one entry per CDR3 protein. The sample lists 250,000 to 300,000 distinct CDR3 sequences, 45% to 60% occurring once. The sample taken for sequencing was peripheral blood mononuclear cells (PBMCs). The receptors were sampled from a man between 18 and 35 years old with type 2 diabetes.

The genes are TRBV7-2 and TRBJ2-1, with 7 bases aligning to TRBD1. Germline CDR1 is SGHTA and CDR2 is FQGNSA. This CDR3 contains 17 residues. Trimming took 4 bases from V and 0 from J; bases not matched to a gene: 9. CDR3: CASSSRQGVRSYNEQFF. As DNA, the CDR3 is TGTGCCAGCAGCTCACGCCAGGGGGTCCGCTCCTACAATGAGCAGTTCTTC.

The count of this clonotype is one. The genes are TRBV2 and TRBJ2-2; D call uncertain. From germline, CDR1 is SNHLY and CDR2 FYNNEI. CDR3 length: 16 residues. The ends were cut back, 3 bases at V and 0 bases at J, with 11 bases in the middle. CDR3 amino acids: CASSEVEPANTGELFF. The DNA of the CDR3 is TGTGCCAGCAGTGAGGTAGAGCCCGCGAACACCGGGGAGCTGTTTTTT.

About this clonotype itself: One junction end disagrees with the germline gene, perhaps due to a read error. V usage is TRBV7-8 and J usage is TRBJ1-1; D is possibly TRBD1 (5 bases). CDR1 is SGHVS, CDR2 FQNEAQ, per germline. This CDR3 spans 15 amino acids. Written as DNA, the CDR3 is TGTGCCAGCAGCTACGTCCCCGGGAAGGGGACTGAAGCTCTCTTT. Its protein product is CASSYVPGKGTEALF.

The chain carries TRBV6-6 and TRBJ2-6, with D hard to call. V was shortened by 2 bases and J by 1 base, with 15 bases between the two germline ends. CDR1 is MNHNY and CDR2 is SVGAGI in the germline V gene (reference sequence). The CDR3 consists of 18 residues. DNA for the CDR3: TGTGCCAGCAGTTACCTAGTATCGACCCTATCTGGGGCCAACGTCCTGACTTTC. It translates to CASSYLVSTLSGANVLTF.

The CDR3 region is CASKGPGTGGYTF. CDR3 sequence (DNA): TGTGCCAGCAAAGGGCCAGGGACGGGGGGCTACACCTTC. The V gene is TRBV7-6, the J gene TRBJ1-2; D might be TRBD1 (5 bases). The germline gives CDR1 SGHVS, CDR2 FNYEAQ. V dropped 7 bases and J dropped 8 bases, with 17 bases sitting between them. This CDR3 has 13 residues. The full variable domain, completed using reference TRBV7-6 and TRBJ1-2, is GAGVSQSPRYKVTKRGQDVALRCDPISGHVSLYWYRQALGQGPEFLTYFNYEAQQDKSGLPNDRFSAERPEGSISTLTIQRTEQRDSAMYRCASKGPGTGGYTFGSGTRLTVV.

The rearrangement joins TRBV19 to TRBJ1-4, with unresolved D. Per the germline V gene, CDR1 is LNHDA and CDR2 is SQIVND (reference sequence). This CDR3 contains 15 residues. Trimming took 6 bases from V and 3 from J, leaving 14 bases between them. DNA of the CDR3: TGTGCCAGTAGCACCGGGCACGGCCCTAATGAAAAACTGTTTTTT. This gives the protein CASSTGHGPNEKLFF.

This clonotype was recorded a few times. The chain couples TRBV7-2 to TRBJ2-7; 10 bases align to TRBD1. Germline V gives CDR1 SGHTA, CDR2 FQGNSA. This CDR3 has 15 amino acids. V lost 5 bases and J lost 4; bases outside the gene matches: 8. CDR3 sequence: CASSGRDRGFYEQYF. The CDR3 coding sequence is TGTGCCAGCAGCGGAAGGGACAGGGGTTTTTACGAGCAGTACTTC.

The chain links TRBV2 to TRBJ2-7, with 8 bases that match TRBD2. V was pared by 7 bases and J by 5 bases, with 7 bases of the junction left unmatched. CDR3 length equals 13 residues. Germline CDR1 and CDR2: SNHLY and FYNNEI. In nucleotides, the CDR3 is TGTGCCAGCACCAGCGGGAGTAAACACGAGCAGTACTTC. Protein sequence: CASTSGSKHEQYF.

The rearrangement joins TRBV7-2 to TRBJ2-2; D remains unclear. V was clipped by 3 bases and J by 4 bases, with 12 bases between them. The CDR3 runs 15 residues. CDR1 and CDR2 from the germline V gene are SGHTA and FQGNSA. The CDR3 reads CASSFNGLGTGELFF. The DNA for the CDR3 is TGTGCCAGCAGCTTTAATGGTTTAGGCACCGGGGAGCTGTTTTTT.

The chain uses TRBV30 and TRBJ1-1; 9 bases align to TRBD1. Looked up from germline, CDR1 is GTSNPN and CDR2 is SVGIG (reference sequence). V dropped 4 bases and J dropped 7; count of bases not matched to a gene: 10. The CDR3 runs to 14 residues. The CDR3 nucleotides are TGTGCCTGGATACCCTGGGACAGGGAAAATGAAGCTTTCTTT. Protein sequence: CAWIPWDRENEAFF. The complete variable domain, with remaining parts taken from reference TRBV30 and TRBJ1-1, reads SQTIHQWPATLVQPVGSPLSLECTVEGTSNPNLYWYRQAAGRGLQLLFYSVGIGQISSEVPQNLSASRPQDRQFILSSKKLLLSDSGFYLCAWIPWDRENEAFFGQGTRLTVV.

As regards this clonotype: A much larger clone lies one base from this, so it may be a read error. This rearrangement joins TRBV2 to TRBJ1-4; D uncertain. Looked up from germline, CDR1 is SNHLY and CDR2 is FYNNEI. This CDR3 is 13 amino acids long. The DNA for the CDR3 is TGTGCCAGCATCTCCATTGGAGGCGAAAAACTGTCTTTT. Translated, it gives CASISIGGEKLSF.

This clonotype was observed a few times. The chain joins TRBV20-1 to TRBJ2-5; D is ambiguous. Trimming took 5 bases from V and 5 from J, leaving 18 bases between them. CDR3 length: 14 residues. The V gene's germline CDR1 is DFQATT and CDR2 SNEGSKA (reference sequence). The CDR3 region is CSARAPSRRETQYF. DNA of the CDR3: TGCAGTGCTCGGGCCCCCAGTCGCCGGGAGACCCAGTACTTC.

The V gene is TRBV7-3, the J gene TRBJ1-2; the D is unclear. Trimming removed 9 bases from V and 2 bases from J, with 10 bases in between. The length of the CDR3 is 12 residues. CDR1 SGHTA and CDR2 FQGTGA come from the germline V gene. The CDR3 region is CASRGLNYGYTF. CDR3 nucleotide sequence: TGTGCCAGTAGAGGGTTGAACTATGGCTACACCTTC.

This clonotype has a count of ten or more. The chain recombines TRBV4-2 with TRBJ2-5; TRBD2 might be the D (6 bases). CDR3 length: 15 amino acids. The germline CDR1 and CDR2 sequences are LGHNA and YNFKEQ. The V and J ends lost 4 bases and 4 bases respectively, with 16 bases between them. CDR3 loop: CASSPGDSRAETQYF. CDR3 nucleotides: TGTGCCAGCAGCCCCGGGGACTCTAGGGCAGAGACCCAGTACTTC.

Many counts were recorded for this clonotype. DNA for the CDR3: TGTGCCAGCAGGGAGTCCACGGGCGAATCCTACGAGCAGTACTTC. Translated: CASRESTGESYEQYF. This sequence joins TRBV2 and TRBJ2-7; no reliable D call. Germline V gene sequence: CDR1 SNHLY, CDR2 FYNNEI. The ends were cut back, 6 bases at V and 1 base at J, with 16 bases in the middle. CDR3 length: 15 residues. Using reference TRBV2 and TRBJ2-7 for the parts outside the CDR3, the full variable domain is EPEVTQTPSHQVTQMGQEVILRCVPISNHLYFYWYRQILGQKVEFLVSFYNNEISEKSEIFDDQFSVERPDGSNFTLKIRSTKLEDSAMYFCASRESTGESYEQYFGPGTRLTVT.

J is TRBJ2-7 and V is TRBV29-1, with 14 positions matching TRBD2. V lost 4 bases and J lost 2; bases outside the gene matches: 4. This CDR3 has 15 residues. Germline loops: CDR1 SQVTM, CDR2 ANQGSEA. CDR3 loop: CSVAGLAGGPYEQYF. Here the CDR3 DNA reads TGCAGCGTTGCAGGACTAGCGGGGGGACCCTACGAGCAGTACTTC.

V and J are TRBV7-6 and TRBJ1-2, with no clear D. From germline, CDR1 is SGHVS and CDR2 FNYEAQ. V lost 0 bases to trimming and J lost 8 bases, with 7 bases between them. This CDR3 spans 12 amino acids. CDR3 loop: CASSLARRGYTF. CDR3 nucleotides: TGTGCCAGCAGCTTAGCGCGGAGGGGCTACACCTTC.

A remark on this clonotype: The final CDR3 position lacks the conserved phenylalanine or tryptophan, pointing to a likely read error. The chain recombines TRBV19 with TRBJ2-3; 7 positions agree with TRBD2. The trim removed 8 bases at V and 4 bases at J, leaving 6 bases unmatched. CDR1 and CDR2 (germline): LNHDA, SQIVND (reference sequence). The CDR3 is made up of 13 amino acids. The CDR3 region has the DNA TGTGCCAGTCGCAGCGGGGCAGCAGATACGCAGTATTAT. It yields the protein CASRSGAADTQYY.

The rearrangement joins TRBV28 to TRBJ2-5; 11 nucleotides match TRBD2. CDR1 and CDR2 (germline): MDHEN, SYDVKM. The CDR3 spans 14 residues. V was clipped by 7 bases and J by 3 bases; unmatched bases: 4. This CDR3 is CASIAGGLEETQYF. CDR3 nucleotide sequence: TGTGCCAGCATAGCGGGAGGGCTGGAAGAGACCCAGTACTTC.

Points on this clonotype: The junction does not match germline at one end; this may be a read error. The chain has TRBV12-3 or TRBV12-4 and TRBJ2-5; D gene unclear. CDR3 size: 15 residues. CDR3 region: CASSRVRSPQETQHF. CDR3 coding DNA: TGTGCCAGCAGCCGCGTTAGGTCGCCCCAAGAGACCCAGCACTTC.

CDR3 sequence reads: CASSKLQGNEQYF. The CDR3 DNA reads TGCGCCAGCAGCAAATTACAGGGGAACGAGCAGTACTTC. The V and J genes are TRBV5-1 and TRBJ2-7, with 7 bases aligning to TRBD1. Germline-derived CDR1 and CDR2 are SGHRS and YFSETQ. The CDR3 totals 13 residues. The ends lost 4 bases at V and 5 bases at J; junction bases unmatched: 6.

The sample holds a few counts of this clonotype. The rearrangement uses TRBV20-1 and TRBJ2-7, with 11 bases aligning to TRBD1. Germline V gene lookup returns CDR1 DFQATT and CDR2 SNEGSKA (reference sequence). The CDR3 is made up of 17 amino acids. Trimming cost V 2 bases and J 0 bases; bases outside gene matches: 9. The CDR3 DNA is TGCAGTGCTAGACAAGGACAGGGGGCGACACTCTCCTACGAGCAGTACTTC. It is translated as CSARQGQGATLSYEQYF.

Points on this clonotype: A much larger clone is a single base away; this may be a read error. The chain's CDR3 is CAIRLGQKSYEQCF. The CDR3 nucleotides are TGTGCCATCCGCCTGGGACAGAAGTCCTACGAGCAGTGCTTC. This rearrangement joins TRBV10-3 to TRBJ2-7; 7 bases map to TRBD1. CDR3 length: 14 amino acids. Germline-derived CDR1 and CDR2 are ENHRY and SYGVKD.

This clonotype is a singleton in its sample. The chain combines TRBV7-6 with TRBJ1-6; D is perhaps TRBD1 (5 bases). The V gene lost 3 bases and the J gene lost 9 bases, with 9 bases spanning the gap. Germline CDR1 SGHVS, CDR2 FNYEAQ. This CDR3 spans 13 amino acids. Written as DNA, the CDR3 is TGTGCCAGCAGCTTCCAGGGATCTTCACCCCTCCACTTT. Its protein product is CASSFQGSSPLHF.

As to this clonotype: Given a much more abundant clone one base away, this may be a read error. The chain couples TRBV30 to TRBJ2-5, with 10 nucleotides matching TRBD2. V gave up 7 bases and J gave up 4 bases; unmatched junction bases: 12. Germline CDR1 GTSNPN, CDR2 SVGIG (reference sequence). The CDR3 spans 15 residues. Written as DNA, the CDR3 is TGTGCCTCAACCTTTGGAGCGGGGGGGCGAGAGACCCAGTACTTC. This sequence encodes CASTFGAGGRETQYF.

The count of this clonotype is one. This may be a read error, as it is one base from a much larger clone. V usage is TRBV15 and J usage is TRBJ2-7; TRBD1 matches at 7 bases. The DNA end is a closer match to TRBJ2-1, so the J assignment may be wrong. This CDR3 has 14 residues. Looked up from germline, CDR1 is LNHNV and CDR2 is YYDKDF (reference sequence). The CDR3: CATSRGTASYEQFF. CDR3 coding DNA: TGTGCCACCAGCAGGGGGACAGCTTCCTACGAGCAGTTCTTC.

Many counts were recorded for this clonotype. The J gene is TRBJ2-7, the V gene TRBV2; the D is unclear. The V end lost 3 bases, the J end lost 2 bases, and 8 bases lay between the germline ends. CDR1 is SNHLY, CDR2 FYNNEI, per germline. The CDR3 length is 13 residues. This CDR3 is CASSDGRTYEQYF. CDR3 coding DNA: TGTGCCAGCAGTGATGGCCGGACCTACGAGCAGTACTTC.

The chain employs TRBV2 and TRBJ1-5, with 7 bases fitting TRBD1. J gave up 0 bases and V 7 bases, and 6 bases lay outside the gene matches. Germline loops: CDR1 SNHLY, CDR2 FYNNEI. This CDR3 is 15 amino acids long. CDR3 sequence: CASTWDSYSNQPQHF. The CDR3 DNA reads as TGTGCCAGCACCTGGGACAGTTATAGCAATCAGCCCCAGCATTTT.

This clonotype was counted only a few times. The gene calls are TRBV9 and TRBJ2-7; 9 nucleotides agree with TRBD1. Trimming at V came to 4 bases and at J to 6 bases, leaving 8 bases not matched to a gene. This CDR3 region has 14 residues. Germline V lookup: CDR1 SGDLS, CDR2 YYNGEE. CDR3 amino acids: CASSRGQGIGEQYF. In DNA form, the CDR3 reads TGTGCCAGCAGCCGGGGACAGGGAATAGGCGAGCAGTACTTC.

The chain combines TRBV7-2 with TRBJ1-1; D unresolved. There are 14 residues in the CDR3. V lost 3 bases, J lost 0 bases, and 8 bases lay in between. The germline gives CDR1 SGHTA, CDR2 FQGNSA. The CDR3 nucleotides are TGTGCCAGCAGCTTTGACCTAATGAACACTGAAGCTTTCTTT. Amino acid sequence: CASSFDLMNTEAFF.

The chain is built from TRBV5-1 and TRBJ2-7, with TRBD1 matching 8 bases. The junction had 7 bases not matched to a gene; V was cut back by 5 bases and J by 3 bases. The CDR3 has 14 residues. The germline V gene has CDR1 SGHRS and CDR2 YFSETQ. Written as DNA, the CDR3 is TGCGCCAGCAGGAATGGACAGGGACACTACGAGCAGTACTTC. Protein product: CASRNGQGHYEQYF.

This clonotype was detected only a few times. The rearrangement joins TRBV5-1 to TRBJ1-2; no firm D call. CDR3 length equals 16 residues. V lost 0 bases and J 4 bases, leaving 16 bases between the germline ends. Germline V gene sequence: CDR1 SGHRS, CDR2 YFSETQ. CDR3 amino acids: CASSLDSHAGAYGYTF. As DNA, the CDR3 is TGCGCCAGCAGCTTGGACAGCCACGCGGGAGCCTATGGCTACACCTTC.